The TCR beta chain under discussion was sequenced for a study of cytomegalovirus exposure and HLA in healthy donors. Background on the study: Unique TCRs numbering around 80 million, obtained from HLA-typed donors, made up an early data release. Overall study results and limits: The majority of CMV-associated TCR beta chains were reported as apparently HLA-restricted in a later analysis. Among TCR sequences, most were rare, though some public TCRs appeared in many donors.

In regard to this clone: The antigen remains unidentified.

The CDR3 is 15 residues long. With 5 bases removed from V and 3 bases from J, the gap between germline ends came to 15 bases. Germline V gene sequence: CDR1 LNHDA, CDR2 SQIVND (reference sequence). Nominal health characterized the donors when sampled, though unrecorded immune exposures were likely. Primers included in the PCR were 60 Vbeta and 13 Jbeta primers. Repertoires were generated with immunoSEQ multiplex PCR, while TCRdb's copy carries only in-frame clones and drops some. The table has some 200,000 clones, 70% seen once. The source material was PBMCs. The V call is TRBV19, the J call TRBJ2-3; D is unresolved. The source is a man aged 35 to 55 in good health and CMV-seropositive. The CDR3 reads CASSFQALITDTQYF. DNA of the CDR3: TGTGCCAGTAGTTTCCAGGCGCTCATTACAGATACGCAGTATTTT. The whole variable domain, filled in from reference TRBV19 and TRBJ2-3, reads DGGITQSPKYLFRKEGQNVTLSCEQNLNHDAMYWYRQDPGQGLRLIYYSQIVNDFQKGDIAEGYSVSREKKESFPLTVTSAQKNPTAFYLCASSFQALITDTQYFGPGTRLTVL.